This record concerns one TCR beta chain sequence. At least ten counts were recorded for this clonotype. Its recognized antigen is unknown. Base qualities are not at hand, and no much larger clone is one base apart. Every patient had bone marrow sampled at the time of active disease. Ficoll-Hypaque density gradient centrifugation was used to isolate the bone marrow mononuclear cells. Myeloma plasma cells were removed and CD138-negative cells were collected by negative selection after labeling with CD138 magnetic microbeads on a MACS separator. The purity of the isolated cells was checked by flow cytometry with CD138 antibodies on an Attune NxT. TRIzol reagent was used to extract total RNA, and a NanoDrop spectrophotometer was used to quantify the extracted RNA. Paired RNA-seq and IR-seq were performed on the CD138-negative bone marrow sample of each patient. The data were obtained in a study of read filtering for tumor transcriptome and immune sequencing (dated by TCRdb to the early 2020s). Some background on the complete study: The cohort had 17 male and more than 12 female patients with a mean age of roughly 64 years, ranging from roughly 45 to 90. Under revised international staging, about 8 patients fell into R-ISS I, 15 to 20 into R-ISS II and six or seven into R-ISS III. After DNase treatment, whole-transcriptome libraries were prepared with the TruSeq RNA Access Library Prep Kit. Per sample, about 4.05 to 11 million TCR-region mapped reads were obtained with IR-seq, compared with only roughly 85 to 1,300 with RNA-seq. Using the same bone marrow samples, the study compared TCR repertoires obtained by targeted immune repertoire sequencing with those obtained by bulk whole-transcriptome sequencing. A main aim was a read-filtering strategy for immune repertoire data, specifically whether clonotypes supported by a single read should be removed.

Findings and caveats that apply to the study as a whole: Single-read clonotypes made up about 80% of clonotypes but only 3% to 4.5% of total reads in IR-seq, compared with around 70% of clonotypes and 44.6% of reads in RNA-seq. The sorted CD138-negative fraction was not purified T cells but a mixed bone marrow immune population. IR-seq captured clonotypes at much higher depth and more reliably than RNA-seq, and smaller IR-seq throughput sufficed to identify most shared clonotypes. The correlation between IR-seq and RNA-seq shared clonotype proportions was increased by removal of single-read clonotypes.

CDR1 and CDR2, per the germline V gene (reference sequence), are LGHDT and YNNKEL. Reading from cysteine to phenylalanine, the CDR3 counts 17 amino acids. Left in the record is the CDR3 DNA by itself, 51 bases read in frame from the first base. Unmatched junction bases come to 8, with V trimmed by 0 bases and J by 2 bases. TCR libraries were constructed from roughly 0.4 ug RNA using the Immunoverse kit, and molecular barcoded adaptors covering alpha/delta and beta/gamma chains were employed. TCR library preparation used the same RNA that was used for transcriptome sequencing. Sequencing of the TCR libraries was done on an Illumina HiSeq 4000 with 2 x 150 cycles. As for the original processing: MiXCR aligned TCR reads to human V, D, J and C references and assembled the aligned reads into CDR3 clonotypes, with quality filtering and error correction included. The tcR package in R was used for analysis of clonotype counts and gene usage diversity. For inspection of raw mapping reads, RNA-seq reads were mapped by STAR aligner version 2.5.3a onto GRCh37 of the human genome. To test the effect of sequencing depth on detected clonotypes, IR-seq fastq files were randomly downsampled using Seqtk 1.3. Clones were called with MiXCR by TCRdb after fastp trimmed the public reads at Q25, and only in-frame beta chains were retained. Identical CDR3 proteins give one entry, which carries the most common genes and DNA. These V and J calls are TCRdb output, not the study's own analysis. Across this sample there are about 37,000 distinct CDR3 sequences, with 12% seen only once. Approximately 37% of the sample is held by the ten biggest clonotypes.

The chain uses TRBV3-1 and TRBJ2-5; TRBD2 matches 8 bases in the middle. This TCR was sampled from a donor over 35 with multiple myeloma. Sequenced sample: a population of CD138-negative cells sorted from bone marrow. The cell subset or site label here, explained by the study, means: bone marrow mononuclear cells depleted of CD138+ plasma/myeloma cells by negative magnetic selection. The DNA is TGTGCCAGCAGCCAAGAGGGGGTAGCGGGGAAGCAAGAGACCCAGTACTTC. It codes for CASSQEGVAGKQETQYF.